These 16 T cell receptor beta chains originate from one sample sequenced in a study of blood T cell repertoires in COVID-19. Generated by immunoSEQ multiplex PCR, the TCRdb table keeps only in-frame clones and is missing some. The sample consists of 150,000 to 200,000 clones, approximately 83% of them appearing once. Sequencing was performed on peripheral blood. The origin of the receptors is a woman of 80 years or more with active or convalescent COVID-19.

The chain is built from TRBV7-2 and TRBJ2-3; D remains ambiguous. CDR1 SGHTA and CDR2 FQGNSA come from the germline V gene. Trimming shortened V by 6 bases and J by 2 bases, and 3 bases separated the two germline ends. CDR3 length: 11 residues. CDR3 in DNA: TGTGCCAGCAGTAACACAGATACGCAGTATTTT. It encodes CASSNTDTQYF.

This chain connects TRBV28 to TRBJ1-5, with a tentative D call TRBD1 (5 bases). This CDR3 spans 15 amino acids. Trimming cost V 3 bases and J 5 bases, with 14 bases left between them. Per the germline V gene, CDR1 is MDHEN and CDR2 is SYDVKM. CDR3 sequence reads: CASSFRAWGDQPQHF. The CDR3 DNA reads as TGTGCCAGCAGTTTTCGGGCATGGGGGGATCAGCCCCAGCATTTT.

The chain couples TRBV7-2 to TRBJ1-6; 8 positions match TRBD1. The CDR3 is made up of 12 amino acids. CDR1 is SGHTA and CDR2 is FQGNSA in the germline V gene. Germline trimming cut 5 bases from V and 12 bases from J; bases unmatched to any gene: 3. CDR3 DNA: TGTGCCAGCAGCCCACAGGGGGTACCCCTCCACTTT. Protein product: CASSPQGVPLHF. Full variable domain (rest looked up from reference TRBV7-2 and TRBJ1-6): GAGVSQSPSNKVTEKGKDVELRCDPISGHTALYWYRQSLGQGLEFLIYFQGNSAPDKSGLPSDRFSAERTGGSVSTLTIQRTQQEDSAVYLCASSPQGVPLHFGNGTRLTVT.

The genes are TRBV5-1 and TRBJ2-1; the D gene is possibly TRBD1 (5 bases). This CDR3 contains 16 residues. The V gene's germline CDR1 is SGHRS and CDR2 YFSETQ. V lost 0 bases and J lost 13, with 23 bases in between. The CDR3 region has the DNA TGCGCCAGCAGCTTGGATATAGGGCCCCCCCAAGGACAACAGTTCTTC. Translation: CASSLDIGPPQGQQFF.

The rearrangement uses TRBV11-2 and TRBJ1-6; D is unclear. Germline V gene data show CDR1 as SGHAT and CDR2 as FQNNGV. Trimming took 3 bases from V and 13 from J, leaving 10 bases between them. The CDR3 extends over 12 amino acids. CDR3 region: CASSFGGSPLHF. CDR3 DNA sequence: TGTGCCAGCAGCTTCGGTGGGAGTCCCCTCCACTTT. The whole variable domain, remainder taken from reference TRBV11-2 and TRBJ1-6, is EAGVAQSPRYKIIEKRQSVAFWCNPISGHATLYWYQQILGQGPKLLIQFQNNGVVDDSQLPKDRFSAERLKGVDSTLKIQPAKLEDSAVYLCASSFGGSPLHFGNGTRLTVT.

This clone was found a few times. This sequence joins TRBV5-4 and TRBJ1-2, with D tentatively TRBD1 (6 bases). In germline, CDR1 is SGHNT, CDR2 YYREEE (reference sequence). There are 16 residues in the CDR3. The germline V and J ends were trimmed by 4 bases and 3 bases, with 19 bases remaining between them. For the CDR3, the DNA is TGTGCCAGCAGCCCGAATGACAGGCCCGAAGACTATGGCTACACCTTC. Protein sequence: CASSPNDRPEDYGYTF.

CDR3 residues: CASSPSGLTVGGYTF. In DNA, the CDR3 is TGTGCCAGCAGCCCCTCGGGACTAACCGTGGGGGGCTACACCTTC. The rearrangement uses TRBV9 and TRBJ1-2, with a possible D match to TRBD1 (5 bases). The CDR3 consists of 15 residues. The V gene's germline CDR1 is SGDLS and CDR2 YYNGEE. Trimming took off 4 bases at V and 8 bases at J, with 21 bases between the two ends.

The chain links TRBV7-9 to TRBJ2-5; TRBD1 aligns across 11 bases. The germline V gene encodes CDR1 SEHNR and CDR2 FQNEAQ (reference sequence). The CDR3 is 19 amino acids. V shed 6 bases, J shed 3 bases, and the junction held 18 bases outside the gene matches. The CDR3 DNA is TGTGCCAGCAGTATGGACAGGGGGCTTAAGGGTGTCCGCAAAGAGACCCAGTACTTC. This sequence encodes CASSMDRGLKGVRKETQYF. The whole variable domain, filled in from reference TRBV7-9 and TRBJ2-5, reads DTGVSQNPRHKITKRGQNVTFRCDPISEHNRLYWYRQTLGQGPEFLTYFQNEAQLEKSRLLSDRFSAERPKGSFSTLEIQRTEQGDSAMYLCASSMDRGLKGVRKETQYFGPGTRLLVL.

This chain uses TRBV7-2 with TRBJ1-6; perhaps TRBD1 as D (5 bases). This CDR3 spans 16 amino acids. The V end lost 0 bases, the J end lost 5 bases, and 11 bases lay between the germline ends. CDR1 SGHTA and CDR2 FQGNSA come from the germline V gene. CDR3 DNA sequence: TGTGCCAGCAGCTTAGCGGAGACAGTGAATAATTCACCCCTCCACTTT. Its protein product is CASSLAETVNNSPLHF.

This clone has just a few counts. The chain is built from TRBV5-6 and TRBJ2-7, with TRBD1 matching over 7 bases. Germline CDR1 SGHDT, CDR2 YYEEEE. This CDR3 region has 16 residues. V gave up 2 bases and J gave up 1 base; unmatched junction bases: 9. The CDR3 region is CASSFRQGELSYEQYF. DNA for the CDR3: TGTGCCAGCAGCTTCCGACAGGGAGAGTTATCCTACGAGCAGTACTTC.

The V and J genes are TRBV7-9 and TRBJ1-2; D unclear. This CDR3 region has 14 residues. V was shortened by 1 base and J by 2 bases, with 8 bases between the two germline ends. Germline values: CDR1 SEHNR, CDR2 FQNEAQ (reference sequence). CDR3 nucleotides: TGTGCCAGCAGCTTAGAAGCGGGGAACTATGGCTACACCTTC. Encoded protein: CASSLEAGNYGYTF.

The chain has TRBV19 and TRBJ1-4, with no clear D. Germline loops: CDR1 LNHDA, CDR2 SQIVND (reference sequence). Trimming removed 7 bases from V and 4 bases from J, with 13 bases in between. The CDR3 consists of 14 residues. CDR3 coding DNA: TGTGCCAGTACCCTCCCCGGGTATAATGAAAAACTGTTTTTT. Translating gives CASTLPGYNEKLFF.

The CDR3 nucleotides are TGTGCCAGCAGAGGACAGGGGCGAGATGGCTACACCTTC. Translating gives CASRGQGRDGYTF. This chain links TRBV11-2 with TRBJ1-2, with TRBD1 matching over 9 bases. Trimming removed 6 bases from V and 6 bases from J; junction bases left unmatched: 5. This CDR3 is built from 13 residues. Germline CDR1 reads SGHAT; CDR2 reads FQNNGV.

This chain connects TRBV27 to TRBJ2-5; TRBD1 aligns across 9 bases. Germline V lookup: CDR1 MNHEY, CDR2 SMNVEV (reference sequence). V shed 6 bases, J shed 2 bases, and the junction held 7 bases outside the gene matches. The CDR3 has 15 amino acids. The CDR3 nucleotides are TGTGCCAGCAGGGGGGCGGGGACAGGGCAAGAGACCCAGTACTTC. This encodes CASRGAGTGQETQYF.

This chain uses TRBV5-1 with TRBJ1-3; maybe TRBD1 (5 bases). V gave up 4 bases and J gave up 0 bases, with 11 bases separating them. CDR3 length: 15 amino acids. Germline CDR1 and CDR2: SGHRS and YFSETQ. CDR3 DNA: TGCGCCAGCAGCCAGACAGCGGGCTCTGGAAACACCATATATTTT. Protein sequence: CASSQTAGSGNTIYF.

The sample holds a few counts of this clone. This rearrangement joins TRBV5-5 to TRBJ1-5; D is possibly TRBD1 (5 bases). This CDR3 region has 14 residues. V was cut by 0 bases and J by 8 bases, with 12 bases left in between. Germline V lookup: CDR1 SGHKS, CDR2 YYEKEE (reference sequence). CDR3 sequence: CASSLGIGGEPQHF. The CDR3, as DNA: TGTGCCAGCAGCTTGGGGATCGGGGGGGAGCCCCAGCATTTT.